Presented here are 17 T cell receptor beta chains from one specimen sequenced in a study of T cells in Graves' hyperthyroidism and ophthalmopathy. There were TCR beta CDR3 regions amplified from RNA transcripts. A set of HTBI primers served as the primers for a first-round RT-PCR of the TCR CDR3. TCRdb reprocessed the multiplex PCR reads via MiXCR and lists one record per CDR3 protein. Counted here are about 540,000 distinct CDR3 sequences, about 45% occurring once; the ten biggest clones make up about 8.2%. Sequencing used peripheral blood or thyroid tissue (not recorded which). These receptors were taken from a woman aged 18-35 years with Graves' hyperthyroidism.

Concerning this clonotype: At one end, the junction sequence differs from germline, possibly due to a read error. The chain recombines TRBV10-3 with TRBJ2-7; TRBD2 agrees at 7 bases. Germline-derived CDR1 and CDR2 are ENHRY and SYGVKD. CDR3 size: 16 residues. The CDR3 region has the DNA TGTGCCATCAGCTTAGGCCACGCGGGACTATACTACGGGCAGTACTTC. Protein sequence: CAISLGHAGLYYGQYF.

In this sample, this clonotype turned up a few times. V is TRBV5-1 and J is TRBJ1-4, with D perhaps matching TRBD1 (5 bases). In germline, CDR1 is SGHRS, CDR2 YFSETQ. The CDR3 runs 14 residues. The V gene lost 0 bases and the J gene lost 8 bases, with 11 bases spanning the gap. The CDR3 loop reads CASSLVGEREKLFF. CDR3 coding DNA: TGCGCCAGCAGCTTGGTAGGGGAAAGGGAAAAACTGTTTTTT.

The CDR3 DNA follows: TGTGCCAGCACCAGAACCTACGAGCAGTACTTC. Translating it yields CASTRTYEQYF. This chain joins TRBV2 and TRBJ2-7; D is ambiguous. CDR3 size: 11 residues. The V end lost 7 bases, the J end lost 2 bases, and 6 bases lay between the germline ends. CDR1 is SNHLY and CDR2 is FYNNEI in the germline V gene.

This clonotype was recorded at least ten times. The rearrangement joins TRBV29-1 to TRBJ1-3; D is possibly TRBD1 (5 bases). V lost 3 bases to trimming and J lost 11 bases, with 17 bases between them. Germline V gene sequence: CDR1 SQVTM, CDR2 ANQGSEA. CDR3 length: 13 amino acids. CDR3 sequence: CSVDGDGTQPIYF. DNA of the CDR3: TGCAGCGTTGACGGGGACGGCACCCAACCCATATATTTT.

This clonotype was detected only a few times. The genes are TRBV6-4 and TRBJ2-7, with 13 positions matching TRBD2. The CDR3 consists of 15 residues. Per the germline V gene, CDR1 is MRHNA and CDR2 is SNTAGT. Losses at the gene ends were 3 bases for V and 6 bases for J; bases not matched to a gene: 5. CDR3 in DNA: TGTGCCAGCAGTGATACTAGCGGGAGGGCCCCCGAGCAGTACTTC. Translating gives CASSDTSGRAPEQYF.

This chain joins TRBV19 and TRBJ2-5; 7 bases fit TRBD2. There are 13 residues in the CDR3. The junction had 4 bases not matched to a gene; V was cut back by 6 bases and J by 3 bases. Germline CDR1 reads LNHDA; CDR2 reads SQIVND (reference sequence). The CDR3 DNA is TGTGCCAGTAGCCCTACTAGCGAAGAGACCCAGTACTTC. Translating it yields CASSPTSEETQYF.

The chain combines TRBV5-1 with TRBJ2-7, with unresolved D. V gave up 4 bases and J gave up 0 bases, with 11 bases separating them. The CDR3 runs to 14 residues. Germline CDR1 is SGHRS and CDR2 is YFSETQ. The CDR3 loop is CASSVMSNSYEQYF. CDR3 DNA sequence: TGCGCCAGCAGCGTTATGAGCAACTCCTACGAGCAGTACTTC.

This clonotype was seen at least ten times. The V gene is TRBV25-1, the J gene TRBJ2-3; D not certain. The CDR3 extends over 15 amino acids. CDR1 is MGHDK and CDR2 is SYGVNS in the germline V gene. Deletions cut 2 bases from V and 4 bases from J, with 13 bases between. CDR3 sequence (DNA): TGTGCCAGCAGTGAACGATACAGTGGGGCAGATACGCAGTATTTT. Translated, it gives CASSERYSGADTQYF.

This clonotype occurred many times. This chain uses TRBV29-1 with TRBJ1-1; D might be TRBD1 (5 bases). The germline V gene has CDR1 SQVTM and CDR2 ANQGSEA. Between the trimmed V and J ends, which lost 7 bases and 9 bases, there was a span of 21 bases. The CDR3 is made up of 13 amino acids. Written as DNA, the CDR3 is TGCAGCGCCTCAGACGGAGACGGGGGGAAAGCTTTCTTT. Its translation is CSASDGDGGKAFF.

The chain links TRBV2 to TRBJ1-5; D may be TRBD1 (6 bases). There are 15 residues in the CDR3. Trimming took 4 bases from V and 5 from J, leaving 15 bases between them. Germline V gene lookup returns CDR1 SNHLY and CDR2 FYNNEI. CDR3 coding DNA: TGTGCCAGCAGTGGAACAGGGAGTAGGGATCAGCCCCAGCATTTT. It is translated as CASSGTGSRDQPQHF.

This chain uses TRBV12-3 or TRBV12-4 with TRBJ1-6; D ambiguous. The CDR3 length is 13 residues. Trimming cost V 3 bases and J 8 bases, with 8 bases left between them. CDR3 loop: CASSFLLHSPLHF. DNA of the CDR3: TGTGCCAGCAGTTTTCTCCTTCATTCACCCCTCCACTTT.

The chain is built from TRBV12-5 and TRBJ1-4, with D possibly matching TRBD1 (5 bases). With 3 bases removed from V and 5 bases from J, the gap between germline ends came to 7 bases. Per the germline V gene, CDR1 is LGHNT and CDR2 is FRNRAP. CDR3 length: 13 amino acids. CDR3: CASGFGGNEKLFF. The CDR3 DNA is TGTGCTAGTGGTTTTGGGGGAAATGAAAAACTGTTTTTT.

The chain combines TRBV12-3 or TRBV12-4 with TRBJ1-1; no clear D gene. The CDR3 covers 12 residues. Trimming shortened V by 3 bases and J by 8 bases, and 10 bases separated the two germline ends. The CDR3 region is CASSLGEPEAFF. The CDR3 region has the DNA TGTGCCAGCAGTTTGGGCGAGCCCGAAGCTTTCTTT.

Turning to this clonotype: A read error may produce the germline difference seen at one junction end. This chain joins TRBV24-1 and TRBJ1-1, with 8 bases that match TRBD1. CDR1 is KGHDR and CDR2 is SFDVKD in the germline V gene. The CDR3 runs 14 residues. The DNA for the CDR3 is TGTGCCAGCAGTCAAGCCAGGGGGCCTACTGAAGCTTTCTTT. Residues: CASSQARGPTEAFF.

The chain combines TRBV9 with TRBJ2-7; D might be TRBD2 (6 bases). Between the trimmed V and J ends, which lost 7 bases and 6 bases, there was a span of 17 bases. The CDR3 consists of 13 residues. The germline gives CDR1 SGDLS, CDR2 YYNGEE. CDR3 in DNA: TGTGCCAGCGGGCGCGGGACCTACTGCGAGCAGTACTTC. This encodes CASGRGTYCEQYF.

This CDR3 reads CASSFELEGYGYTF. CDR3 sequence (DNA): TGCGCCAGCAGCTTCGAGCTGGAGGGCTATGGCTACACCTTC. The chain recombines TRBV5-1 with TRBJ1-2; the D is unclear. V shed 2 bases and J shed 4 bases, with 12 bases lying between them. The CDR3 spans 14 residues. Germline V gene sequence: CDR1 SGHRS, CDR2 YFSETQ.

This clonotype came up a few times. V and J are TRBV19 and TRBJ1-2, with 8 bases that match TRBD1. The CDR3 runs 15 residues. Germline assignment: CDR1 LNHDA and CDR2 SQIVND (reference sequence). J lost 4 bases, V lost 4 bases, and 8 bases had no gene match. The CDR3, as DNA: TGTGCCAGTAGTACCTTAAGACAGGGGATCTATGGCTACACCTTC. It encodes CASSTLRQGIYGYTF.